The sequence of this T cell receptor (beta chain) was determined in a study of Graves' ophthalmopathy and Graves' hyperthyroidism. Overall study: No progression to ophthalmopathy over 18 months defined stable hyperthyroidism.

The authors amplified TCR beta CDR3 regions from RNA transcripts. HTBI-primed RT-PCR formed the first round, and a multiplex PCR formed the second. TCRdb itself ran the multiplex PCR reads through MiXCR, one entry per CDR3 protein. The table has about 1.2 million distinct CDR3 sequences, about 40% seen once. Notes on the study in general: In predicting ophthalmopathy progression, the model reached over 55% sensitivity and 72.22% specificity.

With 10 bases clipped from V and 6 bases from J, the junction kept 10 bases outside the gene matches. CDR1 is LNHDA and CDR2 is SQIVND in the germline V gene (reference sequence). The CDR3 consists of 13 residues. Lactation, pregnancy, uncontrolled infections and other autoimmune diseases were all grounds for excluding patients. Clinicians diagnosed using symptoms, serum thyroxine, TRAb, thyroid ultrasound and orbital computed tomography. This clonotype showed up many times. Its matching antigen is unknown. The rearrangement joins TRBV19 to TRBJ1-1, with 8 positions matching TRBD1. The sequence derives from an adult man with Graves' hyperthyroidism. The sequenced material came from peripheral blood or thyroid tissue (not recorded which). The CDR3 region is CATADRGRAEAFF. The CDR3 DNA is TGTGCCACCGCAGACAGGGGAAGGGCTGAAGCTTTCTTT.